This T cell receptor (beta chain) emerged from a study of OX40 agonist ivuxolimab in advanced cancers. Study as a whole: Across the patients, intravenous ivuxolimab was delivered every 2 weeks at 0.01 to 10 mg/kg. Recorded diagnoses for dose-escalation patients were hepatocellular carcinoma, melanoma, renal cell or head and neck cancer.

In its sample, this clone was seen a few times. V was cut by 0 bases and J by 3 bases, with 7 bases left in between. Germline V lookup: CDR1 KGHSH, CDR2 LQKENI. CDR3 length: 14 amino acids. Only in-frame clones appear in the TCRdb table, and some are missing; sequencing was by immunoSEQ multiplex PCR. The sample gives 70,000 to 80,000 clones, 81% of which show up once; over 3.5% is in the top ten. The sequencing used CD4+ or CD8+ T cells sorted from blood, collected in a trial of the OX40 agonist ivuxolimab. The sequence was obtained from an adult with an advanced solid tumor such as melanoma, head and neck, liver or kidney cancer. The chain couples TRBV18 to TRBJ2-3, with D unclear. In DNA, the CDR3 is TGTGCCAGCTCACCACCCAGGTCGACAGATACGCAGTATTTT. Amino acid sequence: CASSPPRSTDTQYF.